This TCR beta chain is drawn from a study of blood T cells in healthy people across ages. In the study overall: The template switching approach captured approximately one barcoded beta molecule for every two T cells.

A J-beta primer mix and a sample-barcoded 5' primer were used in a second PCR of roughly 6 to 11 cycles. TCRdb redid the calling of the 5' RACE reads with MiXCR, one entry per CDR3 protein. This table has more than 900,000 distinct CDR3 sequences, 29% appearing once. The donors, healthy Caucasians from Russia, were aged about 6 to 90. CDR3 length: 20 amino acids. Looked up from germline, CDR1 is SNHLY and CDR2 is FYNNEI. J lost 0 bases, V lost 7 bases, and 17 bases had no gene match. The sample was also reused in another study, on T cells of mothers and their children. From that study: The overlap seen between related mothers and children slightly exceeded that of unrelated pairs, though not significantly.

The V call is TRBV2, the J call TRBJ2-6; 8 bases map to TRBD1. Sequenced: blood. The TCR sequence derives from a woman aged 40 to 50 in good health. CDR3 in amino acids: CASNQDRASVPVSGANVLTF. The DNA of the CDR3 is TGTGCCAGCAACCAGGACAGGGCTTCAGTCCCTGTCTCTGGGGCCAACGTCCTGACTTTC.